The 27 T cell receptor beta chains given below trace back to one sample, sequenced in a study of OX40 agonist ivuxolimab in advanced cancers. Assay: immunoSEQ multiplex PCR; the TCRdb copy retains only in-frame clones and omits some. Of approximately 58,000 clones listed, about 85% are singletons. The sample was CD4+ or CD8+ T cells sorted from blood, taken in a trial of the OX40 agonist ivuxolimab. Receptors were obtained from an adult with an advanced solid tumor such as melanoma, head and neck, liver or kidney cancer.

The chain is built from TRBV4-3 and TRBJ1-2; D gene ambiguous. CDR3 length: 14 residues. Germline assignment: CDR1 LGHNA and CDR2 YSLEER. V lost 0 bases and J lost 7, with 12 bases in between. In nucleotides, the CDR3 is TGCGCCAGCAGCCAAGATCGGGCCTTCGCTGGCTACACCTTC. It encodes CASSQDRAFAGYTF.

The chain recombines TRBV11-3 with TRBJ2-5, with D perhaps assigned TRBD1 or TRBD2 (5 bases each). This CDR3 region has 13 residues. Germline CDR1 reads SGHNT; CDR2 reads YENEEA. The ends were cut back, 5 bases at V and 7 bases at J, with 14 bases in the middle. CDR3 in DNA: TGTGCCAGCAGCCGGGGCGTCCTGGGGACCCAGTACTTC. Its translation: CASSRGVLGTQYF. Filled out from reference TRBV11-3 and TRBJ2-5, the complete variable domain reads EAGVVQSPRYKIIEKKQPVAFWCNPISGHNTLYWYLQNLGQGPELLIRYENEEAVDDSQLPKDRFSAERLKGVDSTLKIQPAELGDSAVYLCASSRGVLGTQYFGPGTRLLVL.

The V gene is TRBV5-4, the J gene TRBJ2-7, with D unclear. V lost 2 bases and J lost 2, with 8 bases in between. Germline V CDR1 and CDR2: SGHNT, YYREEE (reference sequence). The CDR3 loop spans 13 amino acids. Written as DNA, the CDR3 is TGTGCCAGCAGCTTCCAAGGGCCCTACGAGCAGTACTTC. As protein: CASSFQGPYEQYF. Combining the CDR3 with reference TRBV5-4 and TRBJ2-7 gives the whole variable domain ETGVTQSPTHLIKTRGQQVTLRCSSQSGHNTVSWYQQALGQGPQFIFQYYREEENGRGNFPPRFSGLQFPNYSSELNVNALELDDSALYLCASSFQGPYEQYFGPGTRLTVT.

The CDR3 DNA sequence: TGTGCCAGCAGTGGAACGGGTAACACCATATATTTT. As protein: CASSGTGNTIYF. The gene calls are TRBV6-6 and TRBJ1-3, with no clear D. This CDR3 spans 12 amino acids. Trimming left V 5 bases short and J 7 bases short, with 9 bases between. CDR1 and CDR2 from the germline V gene are MNHNY and SVGAGI (reference sequence).

The rearrangement joins TRBV18 to TRBJ2-5; D remains ambiguous. CDR1 is KGHSH and CDR2 is LQKENI in the germline V gene. Deletions cut 5 bases from V and 2 bases from J, with 9 bases between. The CDR3 is 13 residues long. CDR3 region: CASSMTGQETQYF. DNA for the CDR3: TGTGCCAGCTCAATGACCGGACAAGAGACCCAGTACTTC.

The chain employs TRBV5-6 and TRBJ2-3, with TRBD2 matching 11 bases. Per germline, CDR1 SGHDT and CDR2 YYEEEE. The CDR3 loop spans 16 amino acids. Trimming removed 3 bases from V and 2 bases from J; junction bases left unmatched: 5. The CDR3 DNA reads as TGTGCCAGCAGCTATCCGGGACTAGCGGACACAGATACGCAGTATTTT. Amino acids: CASSYPGLADTDTQYF.

V is TRBV29-1 and J is TRBJ1-3; D is unclear. The germline gives CDR1 SQVTM, CDR2 ANQGSEA. CDR3 length equals 14 residues. V lost 6 bases, J lost 0 bases, and 12 bases lay in between. CDR3 DNA sequence: TGCAGCGTATCCCCACAGCTCTCTGGAAACACCATATATTTT. Its protein product is CSVSPQLSGNTIYF.

The rearrangement joins TRBV27 to TRBJ1-5, with a possible D match to TRBD1 (5 bases). Germline lookup yields CDR1 MNHEY and CDR2 SMNVEV (reference sequence). Trimming stripped 5 bases from V and 3 bases from J, with 17 bases between. The CDR3 totals 16 residues. The CDR3 protein is CASSRGGIRNNQPQHF. The CDR3, as DNA: TGTGCCAGCAGTCGGGGGGGAATACGGAACAATCAGCCCCAGCATTTT.

The rearrangement uses TRBV19 and TRBJ1-2; D may be TRBD1 (5 bases). This CDR3 spans 15 amino acids. Per germline, CDR1 LNHDA and CDR2 SQIVND (reference sequence). V dropped 2 bases and J dropped 8 bases, with 18 bases sitting between them. CDR3 in amino acids: CASSISRGQGSGYTF. The CDR3 nucleotides read TGTGCCAGTAGTATATCTCGCGGGCAGGGATCCGGCTACACCTTC.

The V call is TRBV15, the J call TRBJ1-2; D uncertain. Trimming stripped 3 bases from V and 4 bases from J, with 9 bases between. The CDR3 extends over 13 amino acids. Germline V CDR1 and CDR2: LNHNV, YYDKDF (reference sequence). The CDR3 coding sequence is TGTGCCACCAGCAGGGGTGAGGGCTATGGCTACACCTTC. The encoded protein is CATSRGEGYGYTF. Full variable domain (remainder filled in from reference TRBV15 and TRBJ1-2): DAMVIQNPRYQVTQFGKPVTLSCSQTLNHNVMYWYQQKSSQAPKLLFHYYDKDFNNEADTPDNFQSRRPNTSFCFLDIRSPGLGDTAMYLCATSRGEGYGYTFGSGTRLTVV.

For the CDR3, the DNA is TGTGCCAGCAGTCGTATAGATCCCAGGACTGAAGCTTTCTTT. Amino acid sequence: CASSRIDPRTEAFF. The J gene is TRBJ1-1, the V gene TRBV11-2; D ambiguous. The V end was cut by 6 bases, the J end by 5 bases, with 16 bases between. Germline V lookup: CDR1 SGHAT, CDR2 FQNNGV. The length of the CDR3 is 14 residues.

V usage is TRBV6-1 and J usage is TRBJ2-1, with 12 positions matching TRBD2. Trimming removed 0 bases from V and 10 bases from J; junction bases left unmatched: 13. The CDR3 loop spans 18 amino acids. Germline V lookup: CDR1 MNHNS, CDR2 SASEGT. The CDR3 here is CASSEAQVSLAGGGEQFF. The CDR3 DNA reads as TGTGCCAGCAGTGAAGCGCAGGTTTCACTAGCGGGAGGAGGAGAGCAGTTCTTC.

The rearrangement uses TRBV6-5 and TRBJ2-7, with D perhaps matching TRBD1 (6 bases). From germline, CDR1 is MNHEY and CDR2 SVGAGI. V was pared by 6 bases and J by 1 base, with 16 bases between. The CDR3 loop spans 15 amino acids. Written as DNA, the CDR3 is TGTGCCAGCAGACCCGACAGGTCTTCATCCTACGAGCAGTACTTC. Translating gives CASRPDRSSSYEQYF.

This clone is a singleton in its sample. The chain combines TRBV6-1 with TRBJ2-5, with D possibly being TRBD2 (5 bases). The CDR3 is 11 residues long. Germline V gives CDR1 MNHNS, CDR2 SASEGT. V dropped 6 bases and J dropped 4 bases, with 6 bases sitting between them. The CDR3 loop is CASRGGETQYF. For the CDR3, the DNA is TGTGCCAGCAGAGGAGGAGAGACCCAGTACTTC.

The rearrangement uses TRBV18 and TRBJ1-1, with a tentative D call TRBD1 (6 bases). V shed 3 bases and J shed 4 bases, with 12 bases lying between them. CDR1 KGHSH and CDR2 LQKENI come from the germline V gene. The CDR3 extends over 14 amino acids. The DNA for the CDR3 is TGTGCCAGCTCACCGACAGGTTTTACCACTGAAGCTTTCTTT. Amino acids: CASSPTGFTTEAFF. The variable domain in full, with the rest retrieved from reference TRBV18 and TRBJ1-1, is NAGVMQNPRHLVRRRGQEARLRCSPMKGHSHVYWYRQLPEEGLKFMVYLQKENIIDESGMPKERFSAEFPKEGPSILRIQQVVRGDSAAYFCASSPTGFTTEAFFGQGTRLTVV.

This clone was observed once. The chain joins TRBV28 to TRBJ2-5; D gene ambiguous. The germline CDR1 and CDR2 sequences are MDHEN and SYDVKM. The CDR3 runs to 15 residues. Trimming removed 0 bases from V and 4 bases from J, with 12 bases in between. The CDR3, as DNA: TGTGCCAGCAGTTTATGGTGGTCCCGCCCAGAGACCCAGTACTTC. Its translation is CASSLWWSRPETQYF.

The chain couples TRBV4-2 to TRBJ2-1; 7 bases agree with TRBD2. V shed 0 bases, J shed 3 bases, and the junction held 5 bases outside the gene matches. Germline V gene sequence: CDR1 LGHNA, CDR2 YNFKEQ. The CDR3 has 16 amino acids. Here the CDR3 DNA reads TGTGCCAGCAGCCAAGAGCCTAGCGGAGGCTACAATGAGCAGTTCTTC. This encodes CASSQEPSGGYNEQFF.

The V call is TRBV25-1, the J call TRBJ2-3; no clear D. Trimming removed 8 bases from V and 9 bases from J, with 12 bases in between. The CDR3 covers 11 residues. Germline CDR1 and CDR2: MGHDK and SYGVNS. This CDR3 reads CASLQAGTQYF. CDR3 DNA sequence: TGTGCCAGCCTCCAAGCCGGCACGCAGTATTTT.

The CDR3: CATGDRGTSRPQHF. Written as DNA, the CDR3 is TGTGCCACCGGGGACAGGGGAACGTCTAGGCCCCAGCATTTT. The V gene is TRBV19, the J gene TRBJ1-5; 10 bases match TRBD1. V lost 10 bases to trimming and J lost 9 bases; unmatched junction nucleotides: 12. CDR1 LNHDA and CDR2 SQIVND come from the germline V gene (reference sequence). The CDR3 is 14 residues long.

The chain links TRBV30 to TRBJ2-5; tentatively, D is TRBD2 (5 bases). Trimming shortened V by 7 bases and J by 5 bases, and 14 bases separated the two germline ends. This CDR3 has 12 amino acids. Per the germline V gene, CDR1 is GTSNPN and CDR2 is SVGIG (reference sequence). The CDR3 bases are TGTGCCTACCGGACTTCCCCGGAGACCCAGTACTTC. This translates into CAYRTSPETQYF.

The V gene is TRBV7-2, the J gene TRBJ2-2; D remains ambiguous. Germline loops: CDR1 SGHTA, CDR2 FQGNSA. This CDR3 is 15 amino acids long. V gave up 5 bases and J gave up 4 bases, with 14 bases separating them. DNA of the CDR3: TGTGCCAGCAGCACATACGGGCCGAGCACCGGGGAGCTGTTTTTT. Protein sequence: CASSTYGPSTGELFF.

The CDR3 is CASSATGGHGYTF. The CDR3 nucleotides are TGTGCCAGCAGCGCGACAGGGGGCCATGGCTACACCTTC. V gene TRBV7-3 combines with J gene TRBJ1-2, with TRBD1 identical over 10 bases. CDR3 length: 13 residues. The germline CDR1 and CDR2 sequences are SGHTA and FQGTGA. V lost 5 bases and J lost 6; bases outside the gene matches: 3. Combining the CDR3 with reference TRBV7-3 and TRBJ1-2 gives the whole variable domain GAGVSQTPSNKVTEKGKYVELRCDPISGHTALYWYRQSLGQGPEFLIYFQGTGAADDSGLPNDRFFAVRPEGSVSTLKIQRTERGDSAVYLCASSATGGHGYTFGSGTRLTVV.

V gene TRBV1 combines with J gene TRBJ1-2. TRBV1 is an annotated pseudogene. This CDR3 comprises 14 residues. CDR3 sequence reads: CTSSHSGTHYGYTF. The CDR3 nucleotides are TGCACCAGCAGCCACTCGGGGACTCACTATGGCTACACCTTC.

This clone appeared a few times. The chain couples TRBV5-4 to TRBJ2-7; maybe TRBD2 (6 bases). Germline V CDR1 and CDR2: SGHNT, YYREEE (reference sequence). This CDR3 has 13 amino acids. Trimming removed 3 bases at V and 3 bases at J, with 10 bases between. The chain's CDR3 is CASSSNSGYEQYF. In DNA, the CDR3 is TGTGCCAGCAGCTCAAATAGCGGCTACGAGCAGTACTTC.

The chain couples TRBV7-2 to TRBJ1-1, with TRBD1 as a possible D gene (6 bases). The germline V gene has CDR1 SGHTA and CDR2 FQGNSA. CDR3 size: 13 residues. V was shortened by 2 bases and J by 9 bases, with 13 bases between the two germline ends. The CDR3 protein is CASSLPGARKAFF. The CDR3 DNA reads as TGTGCCAGCAGCTTACCAGGGGCTCGGAAAGCTTTCTTT.

This chain uses TRBV9 with TRBJ1-3; D may be TRBD1 (5 bases). Germline CDR1 SGDLS, CDR2 YYNGEE. The CDR3 length is 16 residues. Trimming removed 1 base from V and 5 bases from J, with 16 bases in between. DNA for the CDR3: TGTGCCAGCAGCGTACACCGGGACGGAGAAAGAAACACCATATATTTT. It codes for CASSVHRDGERNTIYF. The entire variable domain, with the rest obtained from reference TRBV9 and TRBJ1-3, is as follows: DSGVTQTPKHLITATGQRVTLRCSPRSGDLSVYWYQQSLDQGLQFLIQYYNGEERAKGNILERFSAQQFPDLHSELNLSSLELGDSALYFCASSVHRDGERNTIYFGEGSWLTVV.

The chain couples TRBV18 to TRBJ2-4, with a tentative D call TRBD1 (6 bases). With 6 bases removed from V and 2 bases from J, the gap between germline ends came to 8 bases. Germline-derived CDR1 and CDR2 are KGHSH and LQKENI. This CDR3 contains 13 residues. The chain's CDR3 is CASSQGTKNIQYF. Here the CDR3 DNA reads TGTGCCAGCTCCCAGGGGACCAAAAACATTCAGTACTTC. Based on the CDR3 plus reference TRBV18 and TRBJ2-4, the full variable domain is NAGVMQNPRHLVRRRGQEARLRCSPMKGHSHVYWYRQLPEEGLKFMVYLQKENIIDESGMPKERFSAEFPKEGPSILRIQQVVRGDSAAYFCASSQGTKNIQYFGAGTRLSVL.